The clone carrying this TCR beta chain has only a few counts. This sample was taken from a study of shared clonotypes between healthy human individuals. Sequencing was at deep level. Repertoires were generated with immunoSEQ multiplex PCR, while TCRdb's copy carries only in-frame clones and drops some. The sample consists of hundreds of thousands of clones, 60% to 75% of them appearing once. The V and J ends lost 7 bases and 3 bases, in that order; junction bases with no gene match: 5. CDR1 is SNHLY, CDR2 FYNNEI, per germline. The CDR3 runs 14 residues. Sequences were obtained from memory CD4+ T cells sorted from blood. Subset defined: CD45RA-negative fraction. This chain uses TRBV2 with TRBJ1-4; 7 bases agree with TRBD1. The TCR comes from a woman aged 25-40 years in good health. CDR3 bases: TGTGCCAGCAAGACCGGGACAGCTAATGAAAAACTGTTTTTT. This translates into CASKTGTANEKLFF.